The 24 T cell receptor beta chains in this list originate from one sample, sequenced in a study of cytomegalovirus exposure and HLA in healthy donors. PCR was performed using 60 Vbeta and 13 Jbeta primers. This table comes from immunoSEQ multiplex PCR, and its TCRdb copy is limited to in-frame clones, with some not included. The sample consists of roughly 130,000 clones, under 80% of them appearing once. The sequencing sample was made of PBMCs. The source of these receptors is a man aged 18 to 30 in good health and CMV-seropositive.

This clone was observed a few times. V and J are TRBV2 and TRBJ1-5; 7 nucleotides match TRBD1. With 6 bases clipped from V and 0 bases from J, the junction kept 11 bases outside the gene matches. This CDR3 has 17 residues. Germline assignment: CDR1 SNHLY and CDR2 FYNNEI. The CDR3: CASRGRQGSGSNQPQHF. The CDR3 region has the DNA TGTGCCAGCAGGGGTCGACAGGGCTCGGGTAGCAATCAGCCCCAGCATTTT.

V and J are TRBV7-2 and TRBJ1-6; D is perhaps TRBD1 (6 bases). The CDR3 has 16 amino acids. The germline gives CDR1 SGHTA, CDR2 FQGNSA. Between the trimmed V and J ends, which lost 5 bases and 5 bases, there was a span of 16 bases. CDR3 amino acids: CASSPGIDRHNSPLHF. The CDR3 nucleotides read TGTGCCAGCAGCCCAGGCATAGACAGGCATAATTCACCCCTCCACTTT.

The gene calls are TRBV6-5 and TRBJ2-1; D is ambiguous. V was trimmed by 5 bases and J by 8 bases, leaving 10 bases between them. The germline V gene has CDR1 MNHEY and CDR2 SVGAGI. This CDR3 has 12 residues. CDR3 bases: TGTGCCAGCAGTCGCCTGCAGGATGAGCAGTTCTTC. Amino acids: CASSRLQDEQFF.

This clone was counted once. The genes are TRBV19 and TRBJ2-3; TRBD2 might be the D (6 bases). This CDR3 is 13 amino acids long. V dropped 5 bases and J dropped 9 bases, with 15 bases sitting between them. Germline V gene sequence: CDR1 LNHDA, CDR2 SQIVND (reference sequence). The CDR3 loop reads CASSASGLLTQYF. The CDR3 DNA sequence: TGTGCCAGTAGTGCCTCGGGACTTCTAACGCAGTATTTT.

This clone was observed a handful of times. This chain links TRBV6-6 with TRBJ1-4; D perhaps matches TRBD1 (5 bases). CDR3 length: 14 amino acids. The V and J ends lost 6 bases and 3 bases respectively, with 11 bases between them. The germline V gene has CDR1 MNHNY and CDR2 SVGAGI (reference sequence). The CDR3 loop reads CASSLGGANEKLFF. For the CDR3, the DNA is TGTGCCAGCAGCCTCGGGGGGGCTAATGAAAAACTGTTTTTT.

This clone was detected only once. This chain connects TRBV25-1 to TRBJ1-1; D is possibly TRBD1 (5 bases). From germline, CDR1 is MGHDK and CDR2 SYGVNS. This CDR3 comprises 13 residues. V lost 4 bases, J lost 1 base, and 7 bases lay in between. The CDR3 DNA reads TGTGCCAGCAGTGTAGGACAGAACACTGAAGCTTTCTTT. Residues: CASSVGQNTEAFF.

The chain combines TRBV10-3 with TRBJ1-4; weak D call: TRBD1 (6 bases). The CDR3 loop spans 13 amino acids. Per germline, CDR1 ENHRY and CDR2 SYGVKD. V dropped 4 bases and J dropped 7 bases, with 10 bases sitting between them. The CDR3 protein is CAISGGGPEKLFF. CDR3 coding DNA: TGTGCCATCAGTGGGGGGGGGCCTGAAAAACTGTTTTTT.

V and J are TRBV2 and TRBJ2-7; possible D gene TRBD2, 6 bases. The CDR3 length is 14 residues. Per the germline V gene, CDR1 is SNHLY and CDR2 is FYNNEI. Trimming took off 11 bases at V and 4 bases at J, with 21 bases between the two ends. The CDR3 DNA sequence: TGTGCCGGACAACCGGGCCGCGGGGCTTACGAGCAGTACTTC. It codes for CAGQPGRGAYEQYF.

The DNA of the CDR3 is TGTGCCAGCAGCTTATATTCCGTCCTGGACAGATTTAATGAAAAACTGTTTTTT. It translates to CASSLYSVLDRFNEKLFF. The chain carries TRBV11-2 and TRBJ1-4; tentative D call: TRBD1 (6 bases). V lost 2 bases, J lost 4 bases, and 20 bases lay in between. This CDR3 has 18 amino acids. Germline lookup yields CDR1 SGHAT and CDR2 FQNNGV.

This rearrangement joins TRBV23-1 to TRBJ2-2; 12 bases are a match to TRBD1. TRBV23-1 is reported as an ORF; its role is uncertain. This CDR3 region has 19 residues. The V gene end was trimmed by 6 bases and the J gene end by 1 base; junction bases not matched to a gene: 12. The CDR3 region has the DNA TGCGCCAGCAGCCAAGATGCGGGACAGGGGGCCTGGAACACCGGGGAGCTGTTTTTT. Its translation is CASSQDAGQGAWNTGELFF.

This CDR3 is CASSPTGAGVLHEQYF. The CDR3 nucleotides are TGCGCCAGCAGCCCCACGGGAGCGGGAGTTCTCCACGAGCAGTACTTC. This chain links TRBV4-3 with TRBJ2-7; the match to TRBD2 covers 8 bases. This CDR3 is built from 16 residues. CDR1 is LGHNA, CDR2 YSLEER, per germline. Trimming removed 4 bases from V and 5 bases from J; junction bases left unmatched: 13.

This clone was observed a handful of times. The V gene is TRBV9, the J gene TRBJ2-3; 15 nucleotides align to TRBD2. The CDR3 runs 16 residues. The germline V gene has CDR1 SGDLS and CDR2 YYNGEE. V was clipped by 4 bases and J by 3 bases; unmatched bases: 3. In DNA form, the CDR3 reads TGTGCCAGCAGCCCAGGACTAGCGGGAGGGACAGATACGCAGTATTTT. It is translated as CASSPGLAGGTDTQYF.

The sample holds one count of this clone. The chain is built from TRBV5-6 and TRBJ2-7; D perhaps matches TRBD1 (6 bases). Germline V gene lookup returns CDR1 SGHDT and CDR2 YYEEEE. This CDR3 is 15 amino acids long. Trimming took off 3 bases at V and 4 bases at J, with 17 bases between the two ends. CDR3 coding DNA: TGTGCCAGCAGCTCGGCCGTGGGGGCAAGGTACGAGCAGTACTTC. Translating gives CASSSAVGARYEQYF.

This clone has a single count. The V call is TRBV29-1, the J call TRBJ2-2; 13 bases agree with TRBD2. CDR1 is SQVTM, CDR2 ANQGSEA, per germline. Trimming removed 6 bases from V and 7 bases from J; junction bases left unmatched: 11. There are 16 residues in the CDR3. CDR3 in amino acids: CSVATSGRAGVGELFF. The CDR3 bases are TGCAGCGTCGCCACTAGCGGGAGGGCCGGTGTCGGGGAGCTGTTTTTT.

The gene calls are TRBV7-8 and TRBJ1-1; 9 bases are a match to TRBD1. J lost 4 bases, V lost 5 bases, and 5 bases had no gene match. The CDR3 spans 14 residues. From germline, CDR1 is SGHVS and CDR2 FQNEAQ. CDR3 residues: CASSIGQGSTEAFF. The DNA of the CDR3 is TGTGCCAGCAGCATCGGACAGGGGTCCACTGAAGCTTTCTTT. Complete variable domain (other parts from reference TRBV7-8 and TRBJ1-1): GAGVSQSPRYKVAKRGQDVALRCDPISGHVSLFWYQQALGQGPEFLTYFQNEAQLDKSGLPSDRFFAERPEGSVSTLKIQRTQQEDSAVYLCASSIGQGSTEAFFGQGTRLTVV.

The genes are TRBV4-3 and TRBJ1-2; TRBD1 is a possible D gene (6 bases). The CDR3 has 14 residues. Trimming removed 5 bases from V and 0 bases from J, with 10 bases in between. CDR1 is LGHNA, CDR2 YSLEER, per germline. CDR3 sequence reads: CASSGGAANYGYTF. The CDR3 region has the DNA TGCGCCAGCAGCGGGGGGGCCGCTAACTATGGCTACACCTTC.

As for this clone: This sample includes further DNA sequences coding for the same CDR3. The J gene is TRBJ2-4, the V gene TRBV2; 9 bases match TRBD1. Trimming took 6 bases from V and 3 from J; bases not matched to a gene: 6. In germline, CDR1 is SNHLY, CDR2 FYNNEI. CDR3 size: 15 residues. CDR3: CASREGQGGKNIQYF. CDR3 in DNA: TGTGCCAGCAGGGAGGGACAGGGAGGCAAAAACATTCAGTACTTC.

This sequence joins TRBV27 and TRBJ2-7; D gene unclear. Germline V gives CDR1 MNHEY, CDR2 SMNVEV (reference sequence). The V gene lost 3 bases and the J gene lost 2 bases, with 14 bases spanning the gap. This CDR3 has 15 amino acids. CDR3: CASSLLAVTPYEQYF. In DNA, the CDR3 is TGTGCCAGCAGTTTGCTCGCGGTGACTCCCTACGAGCAGTACTTC.

This chain uses TRBV19 with TRBJ1-5; D remains ambiguous. Germline V gene data show CDR1 as LNHDA and CDR2 as SQIVND (reference sequence). The ends were cut back, 1 base at V and 3 bases at J, with 7 bases in the middle. CDR3 length equals 14 residues. This CDR3 reads CASSIGAVNQPQHF. CDR3 nucleotides: TGTGCCAGTAGTATAGGGGCAGTCAATCAGCCCCAGCATTTT. Full variable domain (missing parts from reference TRBV19 and TRBJ1-5): DGGITQSPKYLFRKEGQNVTLSCEQNLNHDAMYWYRQDPGQGLRLIYYSQIVNDFQKGDIAEGYSVSREKKESFPLTVTSAQKNPTAFYLCASSIGAVNQPQHFGDGTRLSIL.

The J gene is TRBJ2-7, the V gene TRBV7-2; D may be TRBD2 (5 bases). Trimming shortened V by 1 base and J by 1 base, and 11 bases separated the two germline ends. Germline V gene lookup returns CDR1 SGHTA and CDR2 FQGNSA. This CDR3 comprises 15 residues. CDR3 protein: CASSLGSRGSYEQYF. The CDR3 region has the DNA TGTGCCAGCAGCTTAGGATCTCGGGGTTCCTACGAGCAGTACTTC.

The chain recombines TRBV11-2 with TRBJ1-1; 9 bases map to TRBD1. CDR1 is SGHAT and CDR2 is FQNNGV in the germline V gene. The ends lost 4 bases at V and 4 bases at J; junction bases unmatched: 4. CDR3 size: 14 residues. The CDR3 DNA reads TGTGCCAGCAGCTGGGACAGGGTGACCACTGAAGCTTTCTTT. It yields the protein CASSWDRVTTEAFF.

The rearrangement joins TRBV28 to TRBJ1-4, with D perhaps matching TRBD1 (5 bases). The CDR3 loop spans 14 amino acids. Germline values: CDR1 MDHEN, CDR2 SYDVKM. Trimming cost V 3 bases and J 8 bases, with 13 bases left between them. The CDR3 coding sequence is TGTGCCAGCAGTTTCCCGGGCAGGGTAGAAAAACTGTTTTTT. Translating gives CASSFPGRVEKLFF.

J is TRBJ2-7 and V is TRBV2; 7 bases agree with TRBD1. J gave up 2 bases and V 6 bases, and 4 bases lay outside the gene matches. The germline gives CDR1 SNHLY, CDR2 FYNNEI. The CDR3 spans 13 residues. The CDR3 coding sequence is TGTGCCAGCAGGAAGGACAGGCCCTACGAGCAGTACTTC. It translates to CASRKDRPYEQYF. Looking up the rest from reference TRBV2 and TRBJ2-7 gives the full variable domain: EPEVTQTPSHQVTQMGQEVILRCVPISNHLYFYWYRQILGQKVEFLVSFYNNEISEKSEIFDDQFSVERPDGSNFTLKIRSTKLEDSAMYFCASRKDRPYEQYFGPGTRLTVT.

The chain uses TRBV11-2 and TRBJ2-7, with 7 bases aligning to TRBD1. Trimming cost V 2 bases and J 5 bases; bases outside gene matches: 6. This CDR3 spans 14 amino acids. Looked up from germline, CDR1 is SGHAT and CDR2 is FQNNGV. The CDR3 spells CASSLRTGRDEQYF. The CDR3, as DNA: TGTGCCAGCAGCTTACGGACAGGTCGGGACGAGCAGTACTTC.